The next 21 T cell receptor beta chains were all read from a single sample in a study of T cell repertoires in cytomegalovirus infection. These receptors' targets are unknown. TCRdb reprocessed the reads with MiXCR, giving one entry per CDR3 protein. The sample records about 920,000 distinct CDR3 sequences, roughly 30% being singletons. The specimen comprised cultured CD8+ T cells from PBMCs, sampled from culture after CMV antigen stimulation. The receptors originated from a human donor in good health (CMV status not recorded). Some clones in this sample may be carry-over from other donors' samples.

Note on this clonotype: At one boundary the junction diverges from the germline segment, which might be a read error. The chain links TRBV5-1 to TRBJ1-1; D call uncertain. CDR3 size: 12 residues. In germline, CDR1 is SGHRS, CDR2 YFSETQ. The CDR3 DNA reads as TGCGCCAACAGCCTAGGTAGCACTGAAGCTTTCTTT. This gives the protein CANSLGSTEAFF.

In its sample, this clonotype was seen a few times. The chain employs TRBV29-1 and TRBJ1-2; TRBD1 matches 10 bases. V shed 5 bases and J 6 bases; nucleotides not matched to a gene: 9. This CDR3 is built from 14 residues. The germline gives CDR1 SQVTM, CDR2 ANQGSEA. The CDR3 DNA follows: TGCAGCGTTTACGATCGGGACAGGGGAAATGGCTACACCTTC. Its translation is CSVYDRDRGNGYTF.

The chain has TRBV19 and TRBJ2-1; the D gene is possibly TRBD1 (5 bases). The V gene lost 8 bases and the J gene lost 9 bases, with 8 bases spanning the gap. This CDR3 comprises 10 residues. Germline values: CDR1 LNHDA, CDR2 SQIVND (reference sequence). DNA of the CDR3: TGTGCCAGTCAGGGCCCTGAGCAGTTCTTC. It translates to CASQGPEQFF.

This clonotype occurred a few times. The chain carries TRBV7-2 and TRBJ2-7, with D hard to call. CDR3 length equals 11 residues. Trimming took 5 bases from V and 9 from J, leaving 11 bases between them. Germline CDR1 is SGHTA and CDR2 is FQGNSA. CDR3 sequence (DNA): TGTGCCAGCAGCCCGGGCGTTGGGCAGTACTTC. It encodes CASSPGVGQYF.

The chain links TRBV5-6 to TRBJ1-5; D call uncertain. The V end lost 5 bases, the J end lost 2 bases, and 14 bases lay between the germline ends. The germline CDR1 and CDR2 sequences are SGHDT and YYEEEE. This CDR3 has 15 residues. CDR3 loop: CASRLGGAGNQPQHF. CDR3 nucleotides: TGTGCCAGCAGACTCGGAGGCGCCGGCAATCAGCCCCAGCATTTT.

This chain links TRBV27 with TRBJ1-1; TRBD1 might be the D (5 bases). The germline V and J ends were trimmed by 8 bases and 5 bases, with 12 bases remaining between them. Germline V gene sequence: CDR1 MNHEY, CDR2 SMNVEV (reference sequence). CDR3 length equals 12 residues. CDR3 nucleotides: TGTGCCAGCGCAGTCGGGGGGACTGAAGCTTTCTTT. It specifies CASAVGGTEAFF.

The rearrangement joins TRBV15 to TRBJ2-7, with TRBD1 identical over 8 bases. The CDR3 covers 14 residues. V was pared by 0 bases and J by 7 bases, with 5 bases of the junction left unmatched. CDR1 and CDR2 (germline): LNHNV, YYDKDF (reference sequence). CDR3 amino acids: CATSRDRGLREQYF. The CDR3 region has the DNA TGTGCCACCAGCAGAGACAGGGGGCTGCGGGAGCAGTACTTC.

This clonotype was seen many times. The CDR3 protein is CASSGDRAYEQYF. CDR3 DNA: TGTGCCAGCAGCGGGGACAGAGCCTACGAGCAGTACTTC. The chain joins TRBV12-3 or TRBV12-4 to TRBJ2-7; 7 bases align to TRBD1. CDR3 length: 13 amino acids. The trim removed 6 bases at V and 2 bases at J, leaving 4 bases unmatched.

This clonotype was observed a handful of times. This chain links TRBV2 with TRBJ2-7, with D perhaps given as TRBD1 or TRBD2 (5 bases each). Germline assignment: CDR1 SNHLY and CDR2 FYNNEI. This CDR3 comprises 13 residues. V lost 10 bases to trimming and J lost 0 bases, with 13 bases between them. This CDR3 is CAILGDSSYEQYV. CDR3 coding DNA: TGTGCCATACTGGGGGATAGCTCCTACGAGCAGTACGTC.

The chain is built from TRBV5-1 and TRBJ1-6; TRBD1 matches at 7 bases. The trim removed 4 bases at V and 6 bases at J, leaving 13 bases unmatched. The CDR3 has 17 residues. Per the germline V gene, CDR1 is SGHRS and CDR2 is YFSETQ. The CDR3 DNA reads TGCGCCAGCAGCACAGCACCCCGGGACAGAACTAATTCACCCCTCCACTTT. This encodes CASSTAPRDRTNSPLHF.

This clonotype was counted a few times. This chain links TRBV12-3 or TRBV12-4 with TRBJ1-2; D remains unclear. V was cut by 3 bases and J by 4 bases, with 6 bases left in between. This CDR3 is 12 amino acids long. The DNA of the CDR3 is TGTGCCAGCAGTTTCACGAGCTATGGCTACACCTTC. As protein: CASSFTSYGYTF.

V usage is TRBV7-6 and J usage is TRBJ2-1; D might be TRBD1 (5 bases). The V gene's germline CDR1 is SGHVS and CDR2 FNYEAQ. Trimming pared 5 bases from V and 10 bases from J, leaving 21 bases between. This CDR3 has 15 residues. This CDR3 is CASSQSAGPRWEQFF. For the CDR3, the DNA is TGTGCCAGCAGCCAATCGGCAGGGCCGAGGTGGGAGCAGTTCTTC.

This clonotype was counted only a few times. The V and J genes are TRBV7-9 and TRBJ1-5; D not certain. V lost 1 base, J lost 1 base, and 17 bases lay in between. This CDR3 has 18 amino acids. The germline CDR1 and CDR2 sequences are SEHNR and FQNEAQ (reference sequence). CDR3 nucleotide sequence: TGTGCCAGCAGCTTAGGACCCATAGCAAGTTTGAGCAATCAGCCCCAGCATTTT. Translation gives CASSLGPIASLSNQPQHF.

This clonotype occurred a few times. The rearrangement joins TRBV6-2 or TRBV6-3 to TRBJ2-5, with TRBD2 matching over 11 bases. The CDR3 runs 16 residues. Trimming removed 4 bases from V and 2 bases from J; junction bases left unmatched: 6. CDR1 is MNHEY, CDR2 SVGEGT, per germline. The CDR3 DNA reads as TGTGCCAGCAGTTCCCCGGGACTAGCGGATCAAGAGACCCAGTACTTC. It codes for CASSSPGLADQETQYF.

This chain links TRBV19 with TRBJ1-1; D uncertain. Trimming removed 3 bases from V and 6 bases from J, with 11 bases in between. The CDR3 is 13 residues long. Germline CDR1 and CDR2: LNHDA and SQIVND (reference sequence). The CDR3 spells CASSMWRPAEAFF. Written as DNA, the CDR3 is TGTGCCAGTAGTATGTGGAGGCCAGCTGAAGCTTTCTTT.

The chain carries TRBV28 and TRBJ2-7; 8 bases are a match to TRBD1. CDR1 MDHEN and CDR2 SYDVKM come from the germline V gene. Losses at the gene ends were 5 bases for V and 2 bases for J; bases not matched to a gene: 11. The CDR3 loop spans 16 amino acids. The CDR3 spells CASSIRTGKSPYEQYV. CDR3 DNA: TGTGCCAGCAGTATTAGGACAGGGAAAAGTCCCTACGAGCAGTACGTC.

The CDR3 nucleotides are TGTGCCAGCAGCTTAACCACAGGGGGCGGGGAGACCCAGTACTTC. Translated: CASSLTTGGGETQYF. This sequence joins TRBV7-3 and TRBJ2-5; TRBD1 aligns across 9 bases. This CDR3 has 15 residues. The germline gives CDR1 SGHTA, CDR2 FQGTGA. Trimming took 0 bases from V and 5 from J; bases not matched to a gene: 4.

Remarks on this clonotype: The junction differs from germline at one of its ends, possibly a read error. The rearrangement joins TRBV7-6 to TRBJ1-5, with D unresolved. CDR1 and CDR2 (germline): SGHVS, FNYEAQ. The CDR3 is made up of 14 amino acids. The CDR3 region is CVSSLDQSNQPQHF. The CDR3 bases are TGTGTCAGCAGCTTAGACCAAAGCAATCAGCCCCAGCATTTT.

This clonotype was seen a handful of times. This sequence joins TRBV18 and TRBJ1-2, with D tentatively TRBD1 (5 bases). The V gene lost 2 bases and the J gene lost 4 bases, with 14 bases spanning the gap. From germline, CDR1 is KGHSH and CDR2 LQKENI. This CDR3 is built from 15 residues. The DNA for the CDR3 is TGTGCCAGCTCACCAGGAGGGGCAGTTATCTATGGCTACACCTTC. This encodes CASSPGGAVIYGYTF.

The chain is built from TRBV7-9 and TRBJ1-4, with D possibly TRBD1 on 5 matching bases. Germline V gives CDR1 SEHNR, CDR2 FQNEAQ (reference sequence). V lost 5 bases and J 15 bases, leaving 28 bases between the germline ends. The CDR3 is made up of 16 amino acids. This CDR3 is CASSPTAGTASLSVFF. Written as DNA, the CDR3 is TGTGCCAGCAGCCCGACGGCCGGGACTGCCTCCTTAAGTGTGTTTTTT.

This chain connects TRBV29-1 to TRBJ2-3; 10 bases align to TRBD2. This CDR3 has 14 residues. In germline, CDR1 is SQVTM, CDR2 ANQGSEA. Unmatched junction bases numbered 5, after V lost 4 bases and J lost 4 bases. The CDR3 sequence is CSVVKAGGPDTQYF. Written as DNA, the CDR3 is TGCAGCGTTGTCAAAGCGGGGGGGCCAGATACGCAGTATTTT.